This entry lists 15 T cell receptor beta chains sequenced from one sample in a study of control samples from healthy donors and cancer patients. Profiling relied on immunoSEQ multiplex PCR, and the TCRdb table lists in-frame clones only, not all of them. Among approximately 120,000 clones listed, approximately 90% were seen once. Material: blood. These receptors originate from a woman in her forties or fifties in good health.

The DNA for the CDR3 is TGCGCCAGCAGCCAACGGACGTCGACCGGGGAGCTGTTTTTT. It translates to CASSQRTSTGELFF. The gene calls are TRBV4-3 and TRBJ2-2; no definite D call. V was trimmed by 2 bases and J by 5 bases, leaving 9 bases between them. From germline, CDR1 is LGHNA and CDR2 YSLEER. The CDR3 consists of 14 residues.

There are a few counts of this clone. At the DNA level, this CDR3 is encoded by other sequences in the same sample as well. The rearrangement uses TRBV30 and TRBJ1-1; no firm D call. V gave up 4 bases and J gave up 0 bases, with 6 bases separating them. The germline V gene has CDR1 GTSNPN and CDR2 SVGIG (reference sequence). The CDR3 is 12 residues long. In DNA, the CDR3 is TGTGCCTGGATCCTGATGAACACTGAAGCTTTCTTT. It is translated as CAWILMNTEAFF.

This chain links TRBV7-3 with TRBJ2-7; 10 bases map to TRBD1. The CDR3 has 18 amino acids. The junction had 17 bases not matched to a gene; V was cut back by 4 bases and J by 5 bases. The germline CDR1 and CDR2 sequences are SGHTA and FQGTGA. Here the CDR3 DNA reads TGTGCCAGCAGCTCAAGCACCGGGACAGGGGATATATCCCACGAGCAGTACTTC. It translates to CASSSSTGTGDISHEQYF.

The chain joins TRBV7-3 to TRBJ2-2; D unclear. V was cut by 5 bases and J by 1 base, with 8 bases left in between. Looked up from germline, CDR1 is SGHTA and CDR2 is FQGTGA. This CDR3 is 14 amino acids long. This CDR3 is CASSARQNTGELFF. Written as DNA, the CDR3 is TGTGCCAGCAGCGCAAGACAGAACACCGGGGAGCTGTTTTTT.

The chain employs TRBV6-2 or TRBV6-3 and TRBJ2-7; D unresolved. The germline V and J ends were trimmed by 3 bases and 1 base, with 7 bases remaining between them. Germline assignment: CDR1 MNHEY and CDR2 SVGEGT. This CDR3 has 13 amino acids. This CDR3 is CASSYGLSYEQYV. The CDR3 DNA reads TGTGCCAGCAGTTATGGCTTGTCCTACGAGCAGTACGTC.

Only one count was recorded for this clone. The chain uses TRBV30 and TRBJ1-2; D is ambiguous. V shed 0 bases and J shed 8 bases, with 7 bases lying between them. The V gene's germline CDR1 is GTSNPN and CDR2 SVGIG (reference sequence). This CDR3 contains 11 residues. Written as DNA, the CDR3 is TGTGCCTGGAGTGTGCCGTCGGGCTACACCTTC. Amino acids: CAWSVPSGYTF.

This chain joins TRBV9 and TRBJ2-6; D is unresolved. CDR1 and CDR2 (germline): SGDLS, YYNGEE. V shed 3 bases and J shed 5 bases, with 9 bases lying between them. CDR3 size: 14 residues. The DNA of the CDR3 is TGTGCCAGCAGCGCTGTCGACAGGGCCAACGTCCTGACTTTC. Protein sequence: CASSAVDRANVLTF.

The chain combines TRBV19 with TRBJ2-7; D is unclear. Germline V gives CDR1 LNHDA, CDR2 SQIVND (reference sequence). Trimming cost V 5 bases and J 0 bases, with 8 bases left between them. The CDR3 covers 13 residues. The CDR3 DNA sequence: TGTGCCAGTAGTCCGCCGGACTCCTACGAGCAGTACTTC. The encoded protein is CASSPPDSYEQYF.

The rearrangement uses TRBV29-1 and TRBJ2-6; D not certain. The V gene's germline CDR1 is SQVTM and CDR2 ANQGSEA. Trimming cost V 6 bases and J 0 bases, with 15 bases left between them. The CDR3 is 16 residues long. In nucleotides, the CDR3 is TGCAGCGTACTTTTGATCTTCTCCTCTGGGGCCAACGTCCTGACTTTC. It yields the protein CSVLLIFSSGANVLTF.

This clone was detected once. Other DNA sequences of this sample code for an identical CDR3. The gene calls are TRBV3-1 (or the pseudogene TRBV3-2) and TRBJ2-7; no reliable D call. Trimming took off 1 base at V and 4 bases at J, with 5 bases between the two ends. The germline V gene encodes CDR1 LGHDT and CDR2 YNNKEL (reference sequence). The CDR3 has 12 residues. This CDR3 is CASSQVGYEQYF. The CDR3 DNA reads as TGTGCCAGCAGCCAAGTCGGATACGAGCAGTACTTC.

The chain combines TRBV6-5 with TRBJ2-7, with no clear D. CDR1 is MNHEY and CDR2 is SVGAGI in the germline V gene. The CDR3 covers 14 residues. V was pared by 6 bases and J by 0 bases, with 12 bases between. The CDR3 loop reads CASRKTESSYEQYV. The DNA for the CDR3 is TGTGCCAGCAGAAAGACGGAGAGCTCCTACGAGCAGTACGTC.

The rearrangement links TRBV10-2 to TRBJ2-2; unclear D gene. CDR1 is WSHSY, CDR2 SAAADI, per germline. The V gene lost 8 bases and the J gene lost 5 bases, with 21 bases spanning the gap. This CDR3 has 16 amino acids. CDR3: CASLSSSTALTGELFF. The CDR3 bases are TGCGCCAGCCTCTCTTCTTCTACAGCCCTTACCGGGGAGCTGTTTTTT.

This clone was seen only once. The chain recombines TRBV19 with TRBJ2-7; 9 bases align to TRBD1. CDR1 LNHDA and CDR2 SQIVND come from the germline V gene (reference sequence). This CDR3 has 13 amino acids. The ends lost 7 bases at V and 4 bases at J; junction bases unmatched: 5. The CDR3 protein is CASKGTGSYEQYF. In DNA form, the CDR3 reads TGTGCCAGTAAGGGGACAGGGTCATACGAGCAGTACTTC.

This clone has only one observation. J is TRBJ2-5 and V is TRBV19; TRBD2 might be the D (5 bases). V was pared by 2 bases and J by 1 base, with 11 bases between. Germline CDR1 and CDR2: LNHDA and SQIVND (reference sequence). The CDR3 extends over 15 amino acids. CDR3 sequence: CASSINRGIQETQYF. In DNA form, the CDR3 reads TGTGCCAGTAGTATAAACAGAGGGATCCAAGAGACCCAGTACTTC. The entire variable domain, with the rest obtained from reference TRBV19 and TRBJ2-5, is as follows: DGGITQSPKYLFRKEGQNVTLSCEQNLNHDAMYWYRQDPGQGLRLIYYSQIVNDFQKGDIAEGYSVSREKKESFPLTVTSAQKNPTAFYLCASSINRGIQETQYFGPGTRLLVL.

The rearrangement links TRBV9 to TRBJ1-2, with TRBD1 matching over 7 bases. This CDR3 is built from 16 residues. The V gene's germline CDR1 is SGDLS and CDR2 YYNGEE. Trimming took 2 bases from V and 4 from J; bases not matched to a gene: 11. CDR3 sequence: CASSVSSRGQSYGYTF. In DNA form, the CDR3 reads TGTGCCAGCAGCGTTTCCAGTAGGGGGCAGAGCTATGGCTACACCTTC.